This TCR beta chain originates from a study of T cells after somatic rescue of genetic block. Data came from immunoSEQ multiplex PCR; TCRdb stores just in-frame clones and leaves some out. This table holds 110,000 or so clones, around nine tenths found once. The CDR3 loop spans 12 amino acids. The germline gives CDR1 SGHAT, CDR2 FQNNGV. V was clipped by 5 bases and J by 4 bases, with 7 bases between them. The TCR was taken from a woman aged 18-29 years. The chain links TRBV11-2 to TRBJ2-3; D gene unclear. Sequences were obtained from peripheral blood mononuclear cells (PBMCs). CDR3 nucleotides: TGTGCCAGCAGCGTCGGATCAGATACGCAGTATTTT. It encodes CASSVGSDTQYF.